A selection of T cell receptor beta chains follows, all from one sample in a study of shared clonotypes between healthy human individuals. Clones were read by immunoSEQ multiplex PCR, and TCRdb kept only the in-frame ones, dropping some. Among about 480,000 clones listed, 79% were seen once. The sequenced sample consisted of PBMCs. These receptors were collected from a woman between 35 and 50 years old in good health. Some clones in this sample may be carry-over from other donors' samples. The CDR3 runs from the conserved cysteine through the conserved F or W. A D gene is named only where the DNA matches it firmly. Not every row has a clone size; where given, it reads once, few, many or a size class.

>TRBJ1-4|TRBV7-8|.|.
TGTGCCAGCAGCCATAGGAGCCGTCTTACTAATGAAAAACTGTTTTTT
CASSHRSRLTNEKLFF
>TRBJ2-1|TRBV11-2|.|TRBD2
TGTGCCAGCAGCTTCGGTGGCCGGCTAGCGGGGCCCACCTACAATGAGCAGTTCTTC
CASSFGGRLAGPTYNEQFF
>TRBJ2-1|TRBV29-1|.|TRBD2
TGCAGCGTTGGGACTAGCGGACAAGAGCAGTTCTTC
CSVGTSGQEQFF
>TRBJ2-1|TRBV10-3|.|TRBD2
TGTGCCATCAGTGAGCTAGCGGGAGTTGGTGAGCAGTTCTTC
CAISELAGVGEQFF
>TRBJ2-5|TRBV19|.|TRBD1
TGTGCCAGTAGCCGTGTCCCGGGACAGGGTTCGAAGACCCAGTACTTC
CASSRVPGQGSKTQYF
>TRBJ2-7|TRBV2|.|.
TGTGCCAGCAGTGGGATATACGAGCAGTACTTC
CASSGIYEQYF
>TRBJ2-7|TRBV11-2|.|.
TGTGCCAGCAGCATCCTTTACGAGCAGTACTTC
CASSILYEQYF
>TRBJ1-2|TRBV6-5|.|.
TGTGCCAGGGCCACAGAAAAAGCACCCGGCGGCACCTTC
CARATEKAPGGTF
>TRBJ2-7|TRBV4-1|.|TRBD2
TGCGCCAGCAGCCAAGTGGCTAGCGGGAACTACGAGCAGTACTTC
CASSQVASGNYEQYF
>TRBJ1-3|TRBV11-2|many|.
TGTGCCAGCAGCTTAGATCGGGTAGCAGGCTTCTCTGGAAACACCATATATTTT
CASSLDRVAGFSGNTIYF
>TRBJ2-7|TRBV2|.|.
TGTGCCAGCAGTGAACGGTACGAGCAGTACTTC
CASSERYEQYF
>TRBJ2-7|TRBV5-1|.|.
TGCGCCAGCAGCTTGGCGCGATTTCTAGGGGAATCCTACGAGCAGTACTTC
CASSLARFLGESYEQYF
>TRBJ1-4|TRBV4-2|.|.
TGTGCCAGCAGCCAACCTCCGGGACACCTAAAAATTGCAACTAATGAAAAACTGTTTTTT
CASSQPPGHLKIATNEKLFF
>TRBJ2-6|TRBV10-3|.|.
TGTGCCATCAGTGAGTCTTCGGGACAACCCTCTGGGGCCAACGTCCTGACTTTC
CAISESSGQPSGANVLTF
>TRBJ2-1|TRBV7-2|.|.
TGTGCCAGCACCACGCCAGGGGGGCACAATGAGCAGTTCTTC
CASTTPGGHNEQFF
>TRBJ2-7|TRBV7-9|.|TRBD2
TGTGCCAGCAGCCCCTTATCTAGCGGGAGTCCCCCGTACTTC
CASSPLSSGSPPYF
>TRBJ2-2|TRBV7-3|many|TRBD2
TGTGCCAGCAGCTTACTCGCGGGAGAGACCGGGGAGCTGTTTTTT
CASSLLAGETGELFF
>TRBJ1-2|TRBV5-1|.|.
TGCGCCAGCAGCGATCCGGGACCGGGGGCCTATGGCTACACCTTC
CASSDPGPGAYGYTF
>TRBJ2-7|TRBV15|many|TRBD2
TGTGCCACCAGCGCGGCCATGGCGGGGGCCTACGAGCAGTACTTC
CATSAAMAGAYEQYF
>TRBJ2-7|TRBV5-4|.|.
TGTGCCAGCAGCTTGGAGGGGTTCGAGTTCAACGAGCAGTACTTC
CASSLEGFEFNEQYF
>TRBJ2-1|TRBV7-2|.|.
TGTGCCAGCAGCTCAGAATTAAACAATGAGCAGTTCTTC
CASSSELNNEQFF
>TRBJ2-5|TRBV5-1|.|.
TGCGCCAGCAGCCAGGACTCCCAGGGCGGGACCCAGTACTTC
CASSQDSQGGTQYF
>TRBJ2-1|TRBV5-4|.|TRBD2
TGTGCCAGCAGCTTGACTAGCGAAAAGCAGTTCTTC
CASSLTSEKQFF
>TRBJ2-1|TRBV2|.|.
TGTGCCAGCAGTGAAACTCAGCAGTTCTTC
CASSETQQFF
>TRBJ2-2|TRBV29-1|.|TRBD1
TGCAGCGGGACAGGGCCCTCGAACACCGGGGAGCTGTTTTTT
CSGTGPSNTGELFF
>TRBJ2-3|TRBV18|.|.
TGTGCCAGCTCACCATTTACTTCCGCGGGGAAAACAGATACGCAGTATTTT
CASSPFTSAGKTDTQYF
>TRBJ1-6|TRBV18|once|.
TGTGCCAGCTCACCGGAAGCACAAGGGTCACCCCTCCACTTT
CASSPEAQGSPLHF
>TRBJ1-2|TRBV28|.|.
TGTGCCAGCACCTGGGAGGGGGGGGCGCGAGACTATGGCTACACCTTC
CASTWEGGARDYGYTF
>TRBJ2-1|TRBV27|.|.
TGTGCCAGCAGCTTGTATCATGAGCAGTTCTTC
CASSLYHEQFF
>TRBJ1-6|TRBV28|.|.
TGTGCCAGCCGCCCTACAGGGAATTCACCCCTCCACTTT
CASRPTGNSPLHF
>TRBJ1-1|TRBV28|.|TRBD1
TGTGCCAGCAGTGGGCAAACCAGGGGGCGAGCCATGAACACTGAAGCTTTCTTT
CASSGQTRGRAMNTEAFF
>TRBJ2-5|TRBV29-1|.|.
TGCAGCGTTGTCGGCGAAGAGACCCAGTACTTC
CSVVGEETQYF
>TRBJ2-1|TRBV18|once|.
TGTGCCAGCTCACCAAGGAGGAGGGACATCCGCTCCTACAATGAGCAGTTCTTC
CASSPRRRDIRSYNEQFF
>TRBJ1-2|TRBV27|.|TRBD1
TGTGCCAGCAGTTTATACGGACAGGTCCAACCTAACTATGGCTACACCTTC
CASSLYGQVQPNYGYTF
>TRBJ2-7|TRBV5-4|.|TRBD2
TGTGCCAGCAGGTACAGCGGGAGCTCCTCCTACGAGCAGTACTTC
CASRYSGSSSYEQYF
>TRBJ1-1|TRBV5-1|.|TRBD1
TGCGCCAGCAGCCAACGGTCAGACAGGGTGAACACTGAAGCTTTCTTT
CASSQRSDRVNTEAFF
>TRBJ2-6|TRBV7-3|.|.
TGTGCCAGCAGCTTAACGGGGACGGCTGGCTCTGGGGCCAACGTCCTGACTTTC
CASSLTGTAGSGANVLTF
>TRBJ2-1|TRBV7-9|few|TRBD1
TGTGCCAGCAGCGCCGGGACAGACAATGAGCAGTTCTTC
CASSAGTDNEQFF
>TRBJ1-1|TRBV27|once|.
TGTGCCAGCAGACTAAATTGGGGGACTGAAGCTTTCTTT
CASRLNWGTEAFF
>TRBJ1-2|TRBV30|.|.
TGTGCCTGGAGCATGACAGACTACCAGTGGGAGGGCTATGGCTACACCTTC
CAWSMTDYQWEGYGYTF
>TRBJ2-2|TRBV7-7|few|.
TGTGCTAGCAGCTTAGCGTCGGGCAGGGACGCCACCGGGGAGCTGTTTTTT
CASSLASGRDATGELFF
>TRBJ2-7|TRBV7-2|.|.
.
CASSLGFGSGWEIAYEQYF
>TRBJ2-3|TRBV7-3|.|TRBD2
TGTGCCAGCAGCCTTCTAGCGGGAGGTATTTCAGATACGCAGTATTTT
CASSLLAGGISDTQYF
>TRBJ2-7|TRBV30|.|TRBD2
TGTGCCTGGAGCTCAGGCGGGAGTGGCTGGGAGCAGTACTTC
CAWSSGGSGWEQYF
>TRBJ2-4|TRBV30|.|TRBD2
TGTGCCTGGAATCTGGCGGGGGGCATTCAGTACTTC
CAWNLAGGIQYF
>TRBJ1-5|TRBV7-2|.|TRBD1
TGTGCCAGCAGCTTTGGTCAGGGGGTCAATCAGCCCCAGCATTTT
CASSFGQGVNQPQHF
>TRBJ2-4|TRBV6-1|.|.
TGTGCCAGCAGTACACAGGGTTCCAAAAACATTCAGTACTTC
CASSTQGSKNIQYF
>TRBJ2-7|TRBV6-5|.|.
TGTGCCAGCAGTGGCTGGGGGACATTGGGCGAGCAGTACTTC
CASSGWGTLGEQYF
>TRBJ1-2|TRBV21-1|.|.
TGTGCCAGCAGCCCCGCCCCTGAGGGGGTGGTTTACTATGGCTACACCTTC
CASSPAPEGVVYYGYTF
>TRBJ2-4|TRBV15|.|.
TGTGCCACCAGCACTGAGGGAGGTTACATTCAGTACTTC
CATSTEGGYIQYF
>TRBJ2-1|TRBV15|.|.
TGTGCCACGGCCCTTGGAGTGGTCAATGAGCAGTTCTTC
CATALGVVNEQFF
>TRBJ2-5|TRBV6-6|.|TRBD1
TGTGCCAGCAGTACCGACAGGGTCGGGACCCAGTACTTC
CASSTDRVGTQYF
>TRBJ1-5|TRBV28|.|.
TGTGCCAGCAGTCCAATACAGGGTTTTGGGAATCAGCCCCAGCATTTT
CASSPIQGFGNQPQHF
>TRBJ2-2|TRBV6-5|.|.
TGTGCCAGCAGTTACTTTAAGGGGGCCGGGGAGCTGTTTTTT
CASSYFKGAGELFF
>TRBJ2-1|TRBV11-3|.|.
TGTGCCAGCAGCTCCGCCGAAAACAATGAGCAGTTCTTC
CASSSAENNEQFF
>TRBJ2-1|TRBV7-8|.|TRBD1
TGTGCCAGCAGCTTACGGACAGGGTCGAATGAGCAGTTCTTC
CASSLRTGSNEQFF
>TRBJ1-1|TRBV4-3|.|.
TGCGCCAGCAGCCAAACAGGGAGGACTGAAGCTTTCTTT
CASSQTGRTEAFF